The 17 T cell receptor beta chains given below trace back to one sample, sequenced in a study of cytomegalovirus exposure and HLA in healthy donors. PCR involved 60 Vbeta and 13 Jbeta primers. TCRdb's table, derived via immunoSEQ multiplex PCR, lists solely in-frame clones and lacks some. The sample comprises over 150,000 clones, roughly 80% of which are singletons, and nearly 2.5% rests with the top ten. Sequences were obtained from PBMCs. The receptors were gathered from a male donor in good health and CMV-seronegative.

This chain connects TRBV18 to TRBJ2-1, with 14 bases that match TRBD2. From germline, CDR1 is KGHSH and CDR2 LQKENI. The CDR3 contains 18 residues. J gave up 7 bases and V 0 bases, and 8 bases lay outside the gene matches. The CDR3 region has the DNA TGTGCCAGCTCACCACCGACGACTAGCGGGGGGGCGGGGAATGAGCAGTTCTTC. Translated: CASSPPTTSGGAGNEQFF.

In DNA form, the CDR3 reads TGCGCCAGCAGCTTGGGGACAGGGCTGGACTACGAGCAGTACTTC. Its translation: CASSLGTGLDYEQYF. The chain couples TRBV5-1 to TRBJ2-7; 8 bases map to TRBD1. The CDR3 totals 15 residues. Germline loops: CDR1 SGHRS, CDR2 YFSETQ. J gave up 3 bases and V 0 bases, and 5 bases lay outside the gene matches. Drawing the rest from reference TRBV5-1 and TRBJ2-7, the complete variable domain is KAGVTQTPRYLIKTRGQQVTLSCSPISGHRSVSWYQQTPGQGLQFLFEYFSETQRNKGNFPGRFSGRQFSNSRSEMNVSTLELGDSALYLCASSLGTGLDYEQYFGPGTRLTVT.

Details on this clone: A junction boundary mismatches the germline segment, possibly from a read error. V and J are TRBV7-9 and TRBJ2-2; 7 bases agree with TRBD1. Germline values: CDR1 SEHNR, CDR2 FQNEAQ (reference sequence). There are 12 residues in the CDR3. The CDR3 here is CASSLGQGVLFF. The CDR3 bases are TGTGCCAGCAGCTTGGGGCAGGGGGTGCTGTTTTTT.

The V and J genes are TRBV6-1 and TRBJ2-4; possible D gene TRBD1, 6 bases. V lost 2 bases, J lost 3 bases, and 17 bases lay in between. The CDR3 is 17 amino acids. Germline lookup yields CDR1 MNHNS and CDR2 SASEGT. The CDR3 here is CASSEIVGRGGKNIQYF. In DNA form, the CDR3 reads TGTGCCAGCAGTGAAATCGTGGGCAGGGGCGGCAAAAACATTCAGTACTTC.

This chain links TRBV5-4 with TRBJ2-1; 14 bases are a match to TRBD2. Germline V gene sequence: CDR1 SGHNT, CDR2 YYREEE (reference sequence). CDR3 length: 15 residues. V trimming: 0 bases; J trimming: 10 bases; junction bases outside the gene matches: 3. The CDR3: CASSLEGLAGVEQFF. As DNA, the CDR3 is TGTGCCAGCAGCTTGGAGGGACTAGCGGGGGTGGAGCAGTTCTTC.

The gene calls are TRBV6-1 and TRBJ2-3; D not resolved. This CDR3 contains 11 residues. CDR1 is MNHNS, CDR2 SASEGT, per germline. Trimming left V 7 bases short and J 3 bases short, with 5 bases between. The CDR3, as DNA: TGTGCCAGCATGAGGACAGATACGCAGTATTTT. Translation: CASMRTDTQYF.

The rearrangement joins TRBV27 to TRBJ1-2; 9 bases line up with TRBD1. The CDR3 length is 14 residues. J was trimmed by 5 bases and V by 2 bases; bases with no gene match: 3. Per the germline V gene, CDR1 is MNHEY and CDR2 is SMNVEV (reference sequence). The CDR3 sequence: CASSLGQGIYGYTF. In DNA form, the CDR3 reads TGTGCCAGCAGTTTAGGACAGGGGATTTATGGCTACACCTTC.

The chain links TRBV7-2 to TRBJ2-5; the match to TRBD1 covers 7 bases. CDR1 and CDR2 from the germline V gene are SGHTA and FQGNSA. The CDR3 has 18 residues. The V and J ends lost 1 base and 2 bases, in that order; junction bases with no gene match: 13. CDR3 coding DNA: TGTGCCAGCAGCTTAGAGGGGACAGTAGGACCGTTACAAGAGACCCAGTACTTC. The encoded protein is CASSLEGTVGPLQETQYF. Using reference TRBV7-2 and TRBJ2-5 for the parts outside the CDR3, the full variable domain is GAGVSQSPSNKVTEKGKDVELRCDPISGHTALYWYRQSLGQGLEFLIYFQGNSAPDKSGLPSDRFSAERTGGSVSTLTIQRTQQEDSAVYLCASSLEGTVGPLQETQYFGPGTRLLVL.

The chain employs TRBV2 and TRBJ1-2; D is undetermined. The CDR3 is made up of 13 amino acids. CDR1 and CDR2 (germline): SNHLY, FYNNEI. The V and J ends lost 5 bases and 4 bases respectively, with 11 bases between them. DNA of the CDR3: TGTGCCAGCAGTATCAACCAGGCCTATGGCTACACCTTC. As protein: CASSINQAYGYTF.

The chain couples TRBV4-2 to TRBJ1-1; D unresolved. The CDR3 consists of 15 residues. V was shortened by 1 base and J by 1 base, with 10 bases between the two germline ends. Germline V lookup: CDR1 LGHNA, CDR2 YNFKEQ. CDR3 sequence reads: CASSQGPTGNTEAFF. Written as DNA, the CDR3 is TGTGCCAGCAGCCAAGGTCCCACGGGGAACACTGAAGCTTTCTTT.

The CDR3 here is CASSLLGGLEAFF. The DNA for the CDR3 is TGTGCCAGCAGTTTACTGGGGGGGCTTGAAGCTTTCTTT. The chain uses TRBV28 and TRBJ1-1; possibly TRBD1 for D (6 bases). CDR1 is MDHEN and CDR2 is SYDVKM in the germline V gene. Trimming took 2 bases from V and 7 from J, leaving 11 bases between them. This CDR3 contains 13 residues.

The V call is TRBV6-5, the J call TRBJ2-2; 7 bases align to TRBD2. Germline CDR1 MNHEY, CDR2 SVGAGI. The V segment lost 10 bases and the J segment 1 base; nucleotides outside the gene matches: 9. The CDR3 runs 15 residues. The CDR3 region has the DNA TGTGCCAACAAGTCTCTAGCGGAGAACACCGGGGAGCTGTTTTTT. Translating gives CANKSLAENTGELFF.

V usage is TRBV27 and J usage is TRBJ2-5, with D possibly being TRBD1 (5 bases). The end of the DNA is better explained by TRBJ2-7, so the J call may be wrong. Germline CDR1 is MNHEY and CDR2 is SMNVEV (reference sequence). CDR3 size: 16 residues. The CDR3 here is CASSLYSPRDSYEQYF. The CDR3 DNA sequence: TGTGCCAGCAGTTTATATTCTCCCAGGGACTCCTACGAGCAGTACTTC.

The chain uses TRBV5-5 and TRBJ2-7, with TRBD1 matching over 7 bases. With V trimmed by 0 bases and J by 3 bases, 3 bases remained unmatched. Germline V gene data show CDR1 as SGHKS and CDR2 as YYEKEE (reference sequence). CDR3 length equals 14 residues. For the CDR3, the DNA is TGTGCCAGCAGCTTGGGGGACAGTAGCTACGAGCAGTACTTC. Translation gives CASSLGDSSYEQYF.

This sequence joins TRBV6-1 and TRBJ1-5, with D perhaps matching TRBD1 (6 bases). The CDR3 length is 15 residues. The V end was cut by 3 bases, the J end by 4 bases, with 13 bases between. The V gene's germline CDR1 is MNHNS and CDR2 SASEGT. This CDR3 reads CASSEGGTPNQPQHF. As DNA, the CDR3 is TGTGCCAGCAGTGAGGGGGGGACACCGAATCAGCCCCAGCATTTT.

The chain uses TRBV9 and TRBJ1-5; 8 bases agree with TRBD1. From germline, CDR1 is SGDLS and CDR2 YYNGEE. The CDR3 covers 15 residues. Trimming took 4 bases from V and 7 from J; bases not matched to a gene: 10. The CDR3 DNA is TGTGCCAGCAGCCCCGGGACAGGCATGGAACAGCCCCAGCATTTT. Amino acid sequence: CASSPGTGMEQPQHF.

The J gene is TRBJ2-7, the V gene TRBV7-3; D remains unclear. Trimming took 6 bases from V and 7 from J, leaving 16 bases between them. The germline gives CDR1 SGHTA, CDR2 FQGTGA. CDR3 size: 13 residues. CDR3 region: CASSPRRLREQYF. The CDR3 DNA is TGTGCCAGCAGTCCTAGGCGTCTACGTGAGCAGTACTTC.